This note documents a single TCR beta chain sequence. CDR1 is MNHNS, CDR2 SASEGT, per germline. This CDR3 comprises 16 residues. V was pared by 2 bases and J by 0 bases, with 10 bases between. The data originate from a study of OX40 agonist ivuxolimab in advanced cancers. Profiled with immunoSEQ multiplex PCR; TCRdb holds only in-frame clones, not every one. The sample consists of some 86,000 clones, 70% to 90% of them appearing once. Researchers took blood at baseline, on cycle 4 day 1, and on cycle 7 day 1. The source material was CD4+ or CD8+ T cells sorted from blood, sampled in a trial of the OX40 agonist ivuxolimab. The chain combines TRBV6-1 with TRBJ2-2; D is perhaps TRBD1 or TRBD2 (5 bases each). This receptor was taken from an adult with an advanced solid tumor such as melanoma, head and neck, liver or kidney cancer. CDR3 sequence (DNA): TGTGCCAGCAGTGAACCCGAGGGGCCGAACACCGGGGAGCTGTTTTTT. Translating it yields CASSEPEGPNTGELFF.